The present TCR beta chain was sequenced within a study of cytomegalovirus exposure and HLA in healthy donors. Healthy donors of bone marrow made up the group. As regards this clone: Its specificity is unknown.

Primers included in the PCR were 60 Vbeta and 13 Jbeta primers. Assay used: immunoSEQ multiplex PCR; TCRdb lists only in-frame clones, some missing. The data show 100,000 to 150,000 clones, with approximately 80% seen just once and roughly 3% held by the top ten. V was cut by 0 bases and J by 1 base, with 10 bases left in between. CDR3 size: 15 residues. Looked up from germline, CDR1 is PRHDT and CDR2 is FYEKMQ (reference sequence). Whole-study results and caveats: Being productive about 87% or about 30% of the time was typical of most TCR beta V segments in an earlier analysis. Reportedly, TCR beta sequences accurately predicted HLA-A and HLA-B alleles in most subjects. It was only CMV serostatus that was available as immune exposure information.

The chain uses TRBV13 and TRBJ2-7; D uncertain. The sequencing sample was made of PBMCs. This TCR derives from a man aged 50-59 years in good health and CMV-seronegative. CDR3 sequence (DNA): TGTGCCAGCAGCTTAGGCCAAGCACAGTCCTACGAGCAGTACTTC. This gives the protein CASSLGQAQSYEQYF.